This T cell receptor (beta chain) derives from a study of metastatic and nonmetastatic thyroid tumors (dated by TCRdb to 2020 to 2021). Study-level background: Repertoires were compared across peripheral blood and tumor or nodule tissue samples from malignant and benign thyroid patients. General study outcomes and caveats: In both blood and tumor samples, malignant tumors were reported to have significantly higher TCR beta diversity than benign nodules.

A note on this clone: No antigen is known for it. Base quality data are lacking; no much larger clone is found one base away.

Libraries were made using PCR. The reads were generated on an Illumina HiSeq 4000. High-throughput sequencing was used to profile the TCR beta-chain CDR3 region of each patient. For the original study's pipeline: CDR3 differences across clinicopathological groups were used to build a classifier for discriminating distant-metastatic papillary thyroid cancer patients. To measure repertoire diversity the researchers used the Shannon index, while the Morisita-Horn index served to gauge how similar the tumor and blood repertoires were. TCRdb reprocessed the public reads (quality trimming at Q25 with fastp, clone calling with MiXCR) and kept in-frame beta chains. None of the V and J calls come from the authors' own analysis; TCRdb made them. The sample table shows about 92,000 clones, and under 15% are seen once. 3.6% of the sample is held by the ten biggest clonotypes. Spanning cysteine to phenylalanine, the CDR3 consists of 15 amino acids. The DNA shown is the 45-base CDR3, in frame from base 1. Trimming costs V 5 bases and J 6 bases, and their ends lie 16 bases apart. According to the germline V gene (reference sequence), CDR1 reads MNHEY and CDR2 reads SMNVEV.

No treatment had been received by any patient before thyroid surgery. The study retrospectively analysed patient clinical samples collected from the early 2010s to the late 2010s using T-cell receptor beta sequencing. Sequenced: blood. The chain is encoded by TRBV27 joined to TRBJ2-2, and TRBD2 may be the D gene, going by 5 matching bases. The receptor was derived from a female donor with papillary thyroid cancer or a benign thyroid nodule (not recorded which). Some clones in this sample may be carry-over from other donors' samples. The CDR3: CASSPLLERAGELFF. Here is the DNA: TGTGCCAGCAGTCCCTTACTAGAACGGGCCGGGGAGCTGTTTTTT.